These 24 T cell receptor beta chains were all obtained from the same sample, sequenced in a study of cytotoxic CD8 clonotypes in ibrutinib-treated CLL (dated by TCRdb to the early 2020s). The library was generated by the immunoSEQ multiplex PCR assay. Sourced from immuneACCESS, this table was stored by TCRdb with only in-frame sequences that have V and J called. A share of the clones is absent; for the studies checked, an unresolved V gene accounts for under half, and the remainder has no known explanation. Across this sample there are tens of thousands of clones, with 55% to 70% seen only once. The ten largest clonotypes hold around 54% of the sample. The time point label, as the study defines it: progressive disease on ibrutinib. The sample in question was PBMCs, obtained at disease progression, from a patient treated with ibrutinib. Source of these receptors: a human donor with chronic lymphocytic leukemia.

This sequence joins TRBV7-9 and TRBJ2-5, with 12 bases fitting TRBD2. CDR1 and CDR2 from the germline V gene are SEHNR and FQNEAQ (reference sequence). V dropped 1 base and J dropped 2; count of bases not matched to a gene: 5. The CDR3 runs 17 residues. As DNA, the CDR3 is TGTGCCAGCAGCTTAGTTGCTAGCGGGGGGGATCAAGAGACCCAGTACTTC. It is translated as CASSLVASGGDQETQYF.

The chain combines TRBV6-5 with TRBJ2-3; D unclear. CDR1 is MNHEY and CDR2 is SVGAGI in the germline V gene. The V end was cut by 0 bases, the J end by 2 bases, with 9 bases between. CDR3 length: 15 residues. The CDR3 here is CASSYSGSLTDTQYF. The CDR3 coding sequence is TGTGCCAGCAGTTACTCGGGTAGCCTCACAGATACGCAGTATTTT.

This clone was seen just once. This rearrangement joins TRBV6-6 to TRBJ1-5, with 7 bases lining up with TRBD1. The germline gives CDR1 MNHNY, CDR2 SVGAGI (reference sequence). The CDR3 is 14 amino acids. After removal of 5 bases from V and 8 bases from J, the junction contained 9 bases not matched to a gene. The CDR3 spells CASSALRQGEPQHF. The CDR3 nucleotides are TGTGCCAGCAGTGCTCTCCGACAGGGTGAGCCCCAGCATTTT.

This clone was detected once. This chain joins TRBV7-3 and TRBJ2-7; D is perhaps TRBD2 (5 bases). Germline V gene lookup returns CDR1 SGHTA and CDR2 FQGTGA. The CDR3 runs 13 residues. V was cut by 5 bases and J by 3 bases, with 11 bases left in between. The CDR3 region has the DNA TGTGCCAGCAGCCCCGCCGCGGGCTACGAGCAGTACTTC. Translation gives CASSPAAGYEQYF.

V is TRBV6-6 and J is TRBJ1-2; tentative D call: TRBD1 (5 bases). The germline CDR1 and CDR2 sequences are MNHNY and SVGAGI (reference sequence). The CDR3 spans 14 residues. The V end lost 0 bases, the J end lost 10 bases, and 15 bases lay between the germline ends. This CDR3 is CASSYSSGGEVYTF. The CDR3, as DNA: TGTGCCAGCAGTTACTCGAGCGGAGGGGAGGTCTACACCTTC.

CDR3: CAWSGQGDQPQHF. The CDR3 DNA reads as TGTGCCTGGAGTGGTCAGGGGGATCAGCCCCAGCATTTT. The chain combines TRBV30 with TRBJ1-5, with TRBD1 matching over 7 bases. The germline CDR1 and CDR2 sequences are GTSNPN and SVGIG (reference sequence). V lost 1 base to trimming and J lost 5 bases; unmatched junction nucleotides: 2. CDR3 length: 13 amino acids.

The chain has TRBV5-4 and TRBJ2-3, with a tentative D call TRBD2 (5 bases). V lost 6 bases and J lost 5, with 16 bases in between. This CDR3 comprises 14 residues. The germline CDR1 and CDR2 sequences are SGHNT and YYREEE (reference sequence). CDR3 sequence (DNA): TGTGCCAGCACCATTATTGGCCGGGGAGATACGCAGTATTTT. It translates to CASTIIGRGDTQYF.

The rearrangement joins TRBV5-1 to TRBJ1-1; D ambiguous. From germline, CDR1 is SGHRS and CDR2 YFSETQ. Trimming stripped 0 bases from V and 1 base from J, with 4 bases between. CDR3 length equals 13 residues. CDR3 sequence (DNA): TGCGCCAGCAGCTTGGCCAAGAACACTGAAGCTTTCTTT. Protein product: CASSLAKNTEAFF.

There are a few counts of this clone. The chain joins TRBV5-4 to TRBJ1-4; D unresolved. Germline assignment: CDR1 SGHNT and CDR2 YYREEE (reference sequence). V gave up 0 bases and J gave up 7 bases, with 13 bases separating them. The CDR3 is 15 amino acids. The CDR3 sequence: CASSLEVGTLEKLFF. CDR3 DNA: TGTGCCAGCAGCTTGGAAGTGGGCACGCTTGAAAAACTGTTTTTT.

The rearrangement uses TRBV21-1 and TRBJ1-1. TRBV21-1 is tagged as a pseudogene. The CDR3 length is 15 residues. The CDR3 sequence is CASSKVETLNTEAFF. CDR3 coding DNA: TGTGCCAGCAGCAAAGTGGAGACTTTGAACACTGAAGCTTTCTTT.

There are a few counts of this clone. J is TRBJ1-2 and V is TRBV11-2; the D gene is possibly TRBD1 (5 bases). The CDR3 contains 14 residues. Trimming removed 1 base from V and 3 bases from J, with 9 bases in between. Looked up from germline, CDR1 is SGHAT and CDR2 is FQNNGV. The CDR3 loop is CASSLVGLDYGYTF. In nucleotides, the CDR3 is TGTGCCAGCAGCTTAGTGGGGCTGGACTATGGCTACACCTTC.

The chain is built from TRBV9 and TRBJ2-5; maybe TRBD1 (5 bases). The CDR3 loop spans 13 amino acids. Trimming stripped 4 bases from V and 5 bases from J, with 12 bases between. Looked up from germline, CDR1 is SGDLS and CDR2 is YYNGEE. In DNA, the CDR3 is TGTGCCAGCAGCTTCCGACAGCTGGAGACCCAGTACTTC. It encodes CASSFRQLETQYF. The complete variable domain, with remaining parts taken from reference TRBV9 and TRBJ2-5, reads DSGVTQTPKHLITATGQRVTLRCSPRSGDLSVYWYQQSLDQGLQFLIQYYNGEERAKGNILERFSAQQFPDLHSELNLSSLELGDSALYFCASSFRQLETQYFGPGTRLLVL.

The genes are TRBV19 and TRBJ2-7, with TRBD1 identical over 7 bases. Trimming cost V 5 bases and J 4 bases; bases outside gene matches: 5. In germline, CDR1 is LNHDA, CDR2 SQIVND (reference sequence). The CDR3 has 13 amino acids. CDR3 sequence reads: CASSLSDRYEQYF. The CDR3 bases are TGTGCCAGTAGTTTATCGGACAGGTACGAGCAGTACTTC. Variable domain in full (rest from reference TRBV19 and TRBJ2-7): DGGITQSPKYLFRKEGQNVTLSCEQNLNHDAMYWYRQDPGQGLRLIYYSQIVNDFQKGDIAEGYSVSREKKESFPLTVTSAQKNPTAFYLCASSLSDRYEQYFGPGTRLTVT.

The table lists this clone with a few counts. The V gene is TRBV18, the J gene TRBJ1-5, with TRBD1 as a possible D gene (5 bases). Deletions cut 2 bases from V and 5 bases from J, with 10 bases between. The germline V gene encodes CDR1 KGHSH and CDR2 LQKENI. The CDR3 sequence is 14 residues long. This chain's CDR3 is CASSPSGRDQPQHF. The CDR3 nucleotides are TGTGCCAGCTCACCATCAGGGAGGGATCAGCCCCAGCATTTT.

This chain connects TRBV4-2 to TRBJ2-7; D gene ambiguous. There are 14 residues in the CDR3. The germline V gene encodes CDR1 LGHNA and CDR2 YNFKEQ. V lost 0 bases and J 5 bases, leaving 11 bases between the germline ends. The DNA for the CDR3 is TGTGCCAGCAGCCAAGAGGCCGTGGGCCACGAGCAGTACTTC. Protein: CASSQEAVGHEQYF.

The DNA of the CDR3 is TGCGCCAGCAGCCCCAACGGGGCCAGGAACACTGAAGCTTTCTTT. Its translation: CASSPNGARNTEAFF. This chain joins TRBV4-1 and TRBJ1-1, with TRBD1 as a possible D gene (5 bases). The CDR3 runs to 15 residues. CDR1 and CDR2 from the germline V gene are MGHRA and YSYEKL. The germline V and J ends were trimmed by 4 bases and 1 base, with 13 bases remaining between them.

The V gene is TRBV2, the J gene TRBJ1-1; D perhaps matches TRBD1 (6 bases). Trimming removed 0 bases at V and 3 bases at J, with 17 bases between. The CDR3 is made up of 17 amino acids. CDR1 SNHLY and CDR2 FYNNEI come from the germline V gene. The DNA for the CDR3 is TGTGCCAGCAGTGAAGCGCTTCGAAGGGGGGTTGACACTGAAGCTTTCTTT. It codes for CASSEALRRGVDTEAFF.

The V gene is TRBV7-3, the J gene TRBJ2-2; either TRBD1 or TRBD2 may supply D (5 bases each). CDR1 SGHTA and CDR2 FQGTGA come from the germline V gene. V shed 8 bases and J shed 6 bases, with 10 bases lying between them. This CDR3 region has 12 residues. The CDR3 nucleotides read TGTGCCAGCGCCGTGGGGGCCGGGGAGCTGTTTTTT. Its translation: CASAVGAGELFF.

V is TRBV27 and J is TRBJ2-5; D ambiguous. Germline-derived CDR1 and CDR2 are MNHEY and SMNVEV (reference sequence). Trimming cost V 2 bases and J 1 base, with 5 bases left between them. The CDR3 totals 13 residues. The CDR3: CASSLMSQETQYF. As DNA, the CDR3 is TGTGCCAGCAGTTTAATGTCCCAAGAGACCCAGTACTTC.

This clone was counted a few times. The chain has TRBV6-5 and TRBJ1-1; D is undetermined. CDR1 is MNHEY, CDR2 SVGAGI, per germline. V gave up 0 bases and J gave up 2 bases, with 10 bases separating them. This CDR3 contains 15 residues. CDR3 amino acids: CASSYSWEGNTEAFF. The CDR3 DNA sequence: TGTGCCAGCAGTTACTCATGGGAGGGAAACACTGAAGCTTTCTTT.

The chain joins TRBV5-1 to TRBJ2-7; D is unresolved. The germline CDR1 and CDR2 sequences are SGHRS and YFSETQ. Trimming took 4 bases from V and 2 from J, leaving 10 bases between them. This CDR3 comprises 13 residues. The CDR3, as DNA: TGCGCCAGCAGCGATCATCGAACCTACGAGCAGTACTTC. Protein sequence: CASSDHRTYEQYF.

The V call is TRBV5-1, the J call TRBJ2-7; D is unresolved. This CDR3 is built from 13 residues. CDR1 and CDR2 (germline): SGHRS, YFSETQ. V gave up 0 bases and J gave up 4 bases, with 8 bases separating them. As DNA, the CDR3 is TGCGCCAGCAGCTTGGCCCCAGAGTACGAGCAGTACTTC. Its translation is CASSLAPEYEQYF.

V usage is TRBV7-8 and J usage is TRBJ1-2, with D possibly TRBD1 on 6 matching bases. The CDR3 consists of 12 residues. V was cut by 5 bases and J by 6 bases, with 10 bases left in between. From germline, CDR1 is SGHVS and CDR2 FQNEAQ. The CDR3 bases are TGTGCCAGCAGCATCAACAGGGATGGCTACACCTTC. It translates to CASSINRDGYTF.

The V and J genes are TRBV7-9 and TRBJ1-4, with no clear D. This CDR3 is built from 15 residues. The germline gives CDR1 SEHNR, CDR2 FQNEAQ (reference sequence). Trimming pared 3 bases from V and 6 bases from J, leaving 14 bases between. This chain's CDR3 is CASSLTFASDEKLFF. CDR3 coding DNA: TGTGCCAGCAGCTTGACATTCGCCTCCGATGAAAAACTGTTTTTT.